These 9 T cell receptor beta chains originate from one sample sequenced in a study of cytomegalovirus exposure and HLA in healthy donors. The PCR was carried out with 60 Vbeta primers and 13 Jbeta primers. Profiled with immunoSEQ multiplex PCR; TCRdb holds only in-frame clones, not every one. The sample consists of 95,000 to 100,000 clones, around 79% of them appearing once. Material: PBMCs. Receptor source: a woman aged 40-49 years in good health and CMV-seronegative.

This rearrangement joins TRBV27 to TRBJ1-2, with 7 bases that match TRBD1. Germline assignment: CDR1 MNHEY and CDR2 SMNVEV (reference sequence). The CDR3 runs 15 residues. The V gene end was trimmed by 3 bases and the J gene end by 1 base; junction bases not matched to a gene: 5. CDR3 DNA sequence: TGTGCCAGCAGTTTTTCGGGACAGATTAACTATGGCTACACCTTC. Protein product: CASSFSGQINYGYTF.

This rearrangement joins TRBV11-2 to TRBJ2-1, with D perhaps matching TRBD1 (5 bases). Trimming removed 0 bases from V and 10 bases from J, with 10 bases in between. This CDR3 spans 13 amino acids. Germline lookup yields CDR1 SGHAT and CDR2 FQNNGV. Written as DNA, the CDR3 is TGTGCCAGCAGCTTAGAAGGGGCGGCCGAGCAGTTCTTC. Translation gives CASSLEGAAEQFF.

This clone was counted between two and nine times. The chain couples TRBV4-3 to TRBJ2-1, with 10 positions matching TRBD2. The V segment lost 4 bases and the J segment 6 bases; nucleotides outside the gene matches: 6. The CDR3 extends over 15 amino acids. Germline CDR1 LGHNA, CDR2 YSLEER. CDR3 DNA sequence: TGCGCCAGCAGCCGGAGCGGGGGGGCCCCCAATGAGCAGTTCTTC. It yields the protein CASSRSGGAPNEQFF.

The CDR3 DNA is TGTGCCAGCAGCCCTAGTATGGGACAGGATAGGGGCTACACCTTC. It codes for CASSPSMGQDRGYTF. The rearrangement uses TRBV6-1 and TRBJ1-2; 8 bases are a match to TRBD1. The ends lost 6 bases at V and 8 bases at J; junction bases unmatched: 14. Germline values: CDR1 MNHNS, CDR2 SASEGT. The CDR3 runs 15 residues.

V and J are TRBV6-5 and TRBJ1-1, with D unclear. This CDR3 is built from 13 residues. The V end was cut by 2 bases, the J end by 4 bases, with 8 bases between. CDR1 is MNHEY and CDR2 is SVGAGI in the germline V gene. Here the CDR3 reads CASSYAGFTEAFF. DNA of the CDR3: TGTGCCAGCAGTTACGCGGGGTTCACTGAAGCTTTCTTT.

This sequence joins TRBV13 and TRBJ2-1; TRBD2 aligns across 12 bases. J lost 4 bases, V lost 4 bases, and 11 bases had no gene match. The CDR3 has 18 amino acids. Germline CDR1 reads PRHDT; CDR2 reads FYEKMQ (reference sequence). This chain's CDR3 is CASSSTLPSGGGYNEQFF. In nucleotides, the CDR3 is TGTGCCAGCAGCTCTACTTTACCTAGCGGGGGGGGGTACAATGAGCAGTTCTTC.

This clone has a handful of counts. The CDR3 bases are TGCGCCAGCAGCCCCCTACAAGGCGGAGGGTACGAGCAGTACTTC. It codes for CASSPLQGGGYEQYF. The chain links TRBV5-1 to TRBJ2-7; TRBD2 is a possible D gene (6 bases). The CDR3 extends over 15 amino acids. V lost 4 bases, J lost 4 bases, and 18 bases lay in between. Germline loops: CDR1 SGHRS, CDR2 YFSETQ.

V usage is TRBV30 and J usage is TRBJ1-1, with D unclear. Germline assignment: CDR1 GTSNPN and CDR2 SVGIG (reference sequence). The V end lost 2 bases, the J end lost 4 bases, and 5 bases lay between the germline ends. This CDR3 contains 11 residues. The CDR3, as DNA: TGTGCCTGGAGTATAGCCACTGAAGCTTTCTTT. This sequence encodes CAWSIATEAFF. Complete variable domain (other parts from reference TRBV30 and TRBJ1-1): SQTIHQWPATLVQPVGSPLSLECTVEGTSNPNLYWYRQAAGRGLQLLFYSVGIGQISSEVPQNLSASRPQDRQFILSSKKLLLSDSGFYLCAWSIATEAFFGQGTRLTVV.

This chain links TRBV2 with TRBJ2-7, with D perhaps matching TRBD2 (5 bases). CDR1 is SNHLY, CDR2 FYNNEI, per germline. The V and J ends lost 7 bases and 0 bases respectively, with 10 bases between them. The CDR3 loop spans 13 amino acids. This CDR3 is CASTAGFSYEQYF. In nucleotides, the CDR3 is TGTGCCAGCACGGCGGGCTTCTCCTACGAGCAGTACTTC.